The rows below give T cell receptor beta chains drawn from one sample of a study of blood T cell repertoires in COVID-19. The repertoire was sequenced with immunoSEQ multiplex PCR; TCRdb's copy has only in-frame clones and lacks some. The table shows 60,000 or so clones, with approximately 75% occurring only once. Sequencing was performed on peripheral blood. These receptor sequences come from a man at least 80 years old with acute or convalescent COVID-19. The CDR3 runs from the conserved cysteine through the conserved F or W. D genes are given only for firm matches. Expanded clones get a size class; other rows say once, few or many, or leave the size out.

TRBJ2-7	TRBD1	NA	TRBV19	CASSMGQGAHLYEQYF	TGTGCCAGTAGTATGGGACAGGGGGCCCATCTCTACGAGCAGTACTTC
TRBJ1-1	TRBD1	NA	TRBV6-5	CASSMTGFRGDEAFF	TGTGCCAGCTCTATGACAGGCTTCAGGGGGGATGAAGCTTTCTTT
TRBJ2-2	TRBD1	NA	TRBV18	CASSPGQGRTGELFF	TGTGCCAGCTCACCAGGACAGGGAAGAACCGGGGAGCTGTTTTTT
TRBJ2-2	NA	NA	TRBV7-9	CASILKQGNTGELFF	TGTGCCAGCATCCTCAAACAGGGGAACACCGGGGAGCTGTTTTTT
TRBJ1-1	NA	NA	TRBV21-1	CASSFHRGGNTEAFF	TGTGCCAGCAGCTTCCACAGGGGAGGGAACACTGAAGCTTTCTTT
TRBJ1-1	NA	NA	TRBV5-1	CASSPQDLGTEAFF	TGCGCCAGCAGTCCCCAAGATCTCGGCACTGAAGCTTTCTTT
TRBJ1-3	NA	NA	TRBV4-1	CASSQDRVRGNTIYF	TGCGCCAGCAGCCAAGACAGGGTGAGGGGAAACACCATATATTTT
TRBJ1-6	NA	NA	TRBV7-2	CASSLPQNNSPLHF	TGTGCCAGCAGCTTACCGCAGAATAATTCACCCCTCCACTTT
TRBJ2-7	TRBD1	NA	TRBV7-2	CASSFTGGVSSEQYF	TGTGCCAGCAGCTTCACAGGGGGCGTCTCGTCCGAGCAGTACTTC
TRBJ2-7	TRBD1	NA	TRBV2	CASRTGGDEQYF	TGTGCCAGCAGGACAGGGGGAGACGAGCAGTACTTC
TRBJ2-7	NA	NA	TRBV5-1	CASSLKTRERGHYEQYF	TGCGCCAGCAGCTTGAAGACTCGGGAGAGGGGCCACTACGAGCAGTACTTC
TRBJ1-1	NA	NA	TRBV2	CASSPPGNTEAFF	TGTGCCAGCAGTCCCCCGGGGAACACTGAAGCTTTCTTT
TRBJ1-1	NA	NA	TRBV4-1	CASSRTIIRAAATEAFF	TGCGCCAGCAGCCGCACGATTATCAGGGCGGCAGCCACTGAAGCTTTCTTT
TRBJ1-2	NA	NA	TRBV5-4	CASSSRQSPDYGYTF	TGTGCCAGCAGCTCCAGACAGAGCCCGGACTATGGCTACACCTTC
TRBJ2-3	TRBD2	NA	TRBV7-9	CASSQLAGAPSDTQYF	TGTGCCAGCAGCCAACTAGCGGGGGCTCCTTCAGATACGCAGTATTTT
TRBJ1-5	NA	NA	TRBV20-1	CSASNFGGRKGQPQHF	TGCAGTGCTAGTAATTTTGGGGGCAGGAAGGGACAGCCCCAGCATTTT
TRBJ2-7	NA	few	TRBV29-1	CSGGNSYEQYF	TGCAGCGGCGGGAACTCCTACGAGCAGTACTTC
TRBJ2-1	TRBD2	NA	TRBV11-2	CASSLFGQRGGSGDEQFF	TGTGCCAGCAGCTTATTTGGCCAGCGGGGGGGCTCGGGTGATGAGCAGTTCTTC
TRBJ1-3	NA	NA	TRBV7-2	CASSREAFSGNTIYF	TGTGCCAGCAGCAGAGAGGCCTTCTCTGGAAACACCATATATTTT
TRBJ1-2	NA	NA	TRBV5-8	CASSLAPPGNYGYTF	TGTGCCAGCAGCTTGGCCCCCCCGGGGAACTATGGCTACACCTTC
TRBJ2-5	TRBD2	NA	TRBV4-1	CASSQDSGGLETQYF	TGCGCCAGCAGCCAAGATTCGGGGGGGCTGGAGACCCAGTACTTC
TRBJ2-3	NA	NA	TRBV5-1	CASSPPRGGRTDTQYF	TGCGCCAGCAGCCCCCCAAGGGGGGGGCGCACAGATACGCAGTATTTT
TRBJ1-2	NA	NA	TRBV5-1	CASSPQTAGYTF	TGCGCCAGCAGCCCACAGACCGCGGGCTACACCTTC
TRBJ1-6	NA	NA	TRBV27	CASSPLDKGYSPLHF	TGTGCCAGCAGTCCCCTGGACAAAGGATATTCACCCCTCCACTTT
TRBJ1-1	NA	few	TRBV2	CASSPQAGNTEAFF	TGTGCCAGCAGCCCCCAGGCGGGGAACACTGAAGCTTTCTTT
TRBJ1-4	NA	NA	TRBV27	CASSPTGTYISTNEKLFF	TGTGCCAGCAGTCCAACCGGGACTTACATATCAACTAATGAAAAACTGTTTTTT
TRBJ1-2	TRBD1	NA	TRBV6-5	CASSTPTGNYGYTF	TGTGCCAGCAGTACGCCGACAGGGAACTATGGCTACACCTTC
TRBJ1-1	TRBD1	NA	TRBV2	CASRPGQGMVRGSNTEAFF	TGTGCCAGCAGACCGGGACAGGGGATGGTCCGAGGGTCGAACACTGAAGCTTTCTTT
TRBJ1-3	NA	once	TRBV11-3	CASSLSAGAGNTIYF	TGTGCCAGCAGCTTATCCGCAGGGGCAGGAAACACCATATATTTT
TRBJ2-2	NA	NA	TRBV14	CASSQDRGRQSTGELFF	TGTGCCAGCAGCCAAGATCGAGGTCGGCAGTCCACCGGGGAGCTGTTTTTT
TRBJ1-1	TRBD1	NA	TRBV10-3	CAISESKGQGVPEAFF	TGTGCCATCAGTGAGAGCAAAGGTCAGGGGGTCCCTGAAGCTTTCTTT
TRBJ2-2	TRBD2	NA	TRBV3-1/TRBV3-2	CASSPHFGTSGGNTGELFF	TGTGCCAGCAGCCCCCACTTCGGGACTAGCGGGGGGAACACCGGGGAGCTGTTTTTT
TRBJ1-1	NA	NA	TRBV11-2	CASSSNRAGNTEAFF	TGTGCCAGCAGCTCTAACAGGGCAGGAAACACTGAAGCTTTCTTT
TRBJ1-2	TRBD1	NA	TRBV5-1	CASSVTGGEYGYTF	TGCGCCAGCAGCGTAACAGGGGGCGAGTATGGCTACACCTTC
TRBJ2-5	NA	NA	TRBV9	CASSVEAAQETQYF	TGTGCCAGCAGCGTGGAAGCGGCCCAAGAGACCCAGTACTTC
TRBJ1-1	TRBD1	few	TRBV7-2	CASSGQGNMNTEAFF	TGTGCCAGCAGTGGACAGGGTAACATGAACACTGAAGCTTTCTTT
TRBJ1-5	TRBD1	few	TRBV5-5	CASSSDRGHQPQHF	TGTGCCAGCAGCTCGGACAGGGGGCATCAGCCCCAGCATTTT
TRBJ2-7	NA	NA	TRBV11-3	CASNLAEGQQYF	TGTGCCAGCAACCTCGCGGAGGGGCAGCAGTACTTC
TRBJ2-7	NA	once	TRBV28	CASSLPRGLIHEQYF	TGTGCCAGCAGTTTACCGCGGGGGCTTATTCACGAGCAGTACTTC
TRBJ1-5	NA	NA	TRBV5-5	CASSPDTNQPQHF	TGTGCCAGCAGCCCGGACACGAATCAGCCCCAGCATTTT
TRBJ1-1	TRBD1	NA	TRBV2	CASSGGRQGRHTEAFF	TGTGCCAGCAGTGGGGGGAGACAGGGGAGGCACACTGAAGCTTTCTTT
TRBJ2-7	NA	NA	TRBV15	CATSRGGHSYEQYF	TGTGCCACCAGCAGAGGGGGCCACTCCTACGAGCAGTACTTC
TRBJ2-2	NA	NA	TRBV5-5	CASSLNPTNTGELFF	TGTGCCAGCAGCTTGAACCCTACGAACACCGGGGAGCTGTTTTTT
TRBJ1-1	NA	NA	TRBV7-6	CASSLKSGLVNTEAFF	TGTGCCAGCAGCCTAAAAAGCGGTTTGGTGAACACTGAAGCTTTCTTT
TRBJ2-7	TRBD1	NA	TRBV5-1	CASSLRSASTPGQGAEQYF	TGCGCCAGCAGCCTGCGCTCGGCTTCGACCCCGGGACAGGGGGCCGAGCAGTACTTC
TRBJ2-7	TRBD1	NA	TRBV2	CASSQDRDEQYF	TGTGCCAGCAGTCAGGACAGGGACGAGCAGTACTTC
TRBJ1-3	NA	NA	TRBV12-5	CASGLSNGHKAIYF	TGTGCTAGTGGTTTGTCTAACGGACATAAGGCCATATATTTT
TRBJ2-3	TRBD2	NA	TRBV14	CASSHPVSIAGSRTQYF	TGTGCCAGCAGCCACCCCGTCTCGATAGCGGGGTCGCGGACGCAGTATTTT
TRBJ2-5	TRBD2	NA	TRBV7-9	CASSITSGGLETQYF	TGTGCCAGCAGCATCACTAGCGGGGGTCTGGAGACCCAGTACTTC
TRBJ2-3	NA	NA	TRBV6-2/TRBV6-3	CASSFGALGADTQYF	TGTGCCAGCAGTTTCGGAGCACTTGGTGCAGATACGCAGTATTTT
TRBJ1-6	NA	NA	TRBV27	CASSLSWEANSPLHF	TGTGCCAGCAGTTTATCCTGGGAGGCTAATTCACCCCTCCACTTT
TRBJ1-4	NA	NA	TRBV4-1	CASSHRQTNNEKLFF	TGCGCCAGCAGCCACCGACAGACCAATAATGAAAAACTGTTTTTT
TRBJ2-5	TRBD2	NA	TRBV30	CAWSSPSGAYQETQYF	TGTGCCTGGAGTTCGCCGAGCGGGGCCTACCAAGAGACCCAGTACTTC
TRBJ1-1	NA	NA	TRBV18	CASSGGREGTEAFF	TGTGCCAGCTCAGGAGGCAGGGAGGGCACTGAAGCTTTCTTT